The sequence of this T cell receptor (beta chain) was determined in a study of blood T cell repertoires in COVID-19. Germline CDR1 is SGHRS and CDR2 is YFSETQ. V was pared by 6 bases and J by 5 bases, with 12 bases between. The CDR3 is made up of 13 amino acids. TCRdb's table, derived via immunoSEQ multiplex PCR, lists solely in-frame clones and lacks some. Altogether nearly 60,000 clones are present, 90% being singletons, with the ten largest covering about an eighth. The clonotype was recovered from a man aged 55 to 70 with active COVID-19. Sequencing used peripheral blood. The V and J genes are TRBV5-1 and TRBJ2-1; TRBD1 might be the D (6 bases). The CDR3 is CASMGALHNEQFF. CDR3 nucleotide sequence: TGCGCCAGCATGGGGGCCCTTCACAATGAGCAGTTCTTC.